This T cell receptor (beta chain) comes out of a study of CD8 T cells in ankylosing spondylitis. This clonotype was observed a handful of times. Antigen unknown. Scientists made TCR beta libraries using quantitative 5'-RACE with molecular barcodes. TCRdb ran MiXCR on the 5' RACE reads and lists one entry per CDR3 protein. Of under 550,000 distinct CDR3 sequences listed, about 25% are singletons. Broader study findings: Earlier reports found some motif variants in synovial fluid and blood in reactive arthritis. Reportedly, disease-linked clones are significantly enriched in ankylosing spondylitis patients' matched synovial fluid. Ankylosing spondylitis blood appeared to carry a characteristic TCR beta motif of roughly 8 highly homologous variants.

The receptor's source is a male donor with ankylosing spondylitis. The sequencing input was blood, either unsorted or a sorted T cell fraction (not recorded which).

The CDR3 protein is CASSLGTDIFYEQFF. CDR3 sequence (DNA): TGTGCCAGCAGTTTGGGGACGGACATCTTTTATGAGCAGTTCTTC. The V call is TRBV13, the J call TRBJ2-1; D tentatively fits TRBD1 or TRBD2 (5 bases each). V dropped 6 bases and J dropped 8 bases, with 20 bases sitting between them. The CDR3 spans 15 residues. Germline assignment: CDR1 PRHDT and CDR2 FYEKMQ (reference sequence).